This is a list of T cell receptor beta chains from one sample in a study of identical twins. TCRdb reanalysed the 5' RACE reads using MiXCR and keeps one entry per CDR3 protein. The sample shows about 790,000 distinct CDR3 sequences, over 15% of them seen only once. These data are also associated with another study on T cells expressing NK-cell markers.

Input material: PBMCs. These receptors originate from a woman between 18 and 29 years old in good health. Both conserved end residues are part of each CDR3. The D gene is left open where the match is weak. Part of the rows lack a size; the others show once, few, many or a class for expanded clones.

D,size,J,V,CDR3,DNA
NA,few,TRBJ1-1,TRBV6-1,CASRTGTQSIPFF,TGTGCCAGCAGGACCGGGACGCAATCCATCCCTTTCTTT
TRBD2,NA,TRBJ2-7,TRBV6-1,CTSSTGGGVYEQYF,TGTACCAGCAGTACGGGAGGAGGAGTATACGAGCAGTACTTC
NA,few,TRBJ1-1,TRBV9,CASSGASDTEAFF,TGTGCCAGCAGCGGAGCTAGCGACACTGAAGCTTTCTTT
NA,few,TRBJ1-5,TRBV15,CATSSRGTRGQPQHF,TGTGCCACCAGCAGCAGGGGTACGAGAGGTCAGCCCCAGCATTTT
TRBD2,NA,TRBJ2-3,TRBV7-3,CASSSQAGATDTQYF,TGTGCCAGCAGCTCCCAAGCGGGGGCCACAGATACGCAGTATTTT
NA,few,TRBJ1-1,TRBV12-3/TRBV12-4,CASSLQRVTEAFF,TGTGCCAGCAGTTTACAGAGGGTTACTGAAGCTTTCTTT
NA,many,TRBJ2-1,TRBV6-6,CASNHNEQFF,TGTGCCAGCAATCACAATGAGCAGTTCTTC
NA,few,TRBJ1-1,TRBV5-6,CASSREGQAFF,TGTGCCAGCAGTCGGGAGGGGCAAGCTTTCTTT
NA,NA,TRBJ2-7,TRBV7-2,CASSWEIRREQYF,TGTGCCAGCAGCTGGGAAATTCGGAGAGAGCAGTACTTC
NA,NA,TRBJ2-7,TRBV7-2,CASSRDPFYEQYF,TGTGCCAGCAGCCGGGACCCCTTCTACGAGCAGTACTTC
TRBD1,few,TRBJ2-5,TRBV9,CASSPRQGTRETQYF,TGTGCCAGCAGCCCCCGACAGGGTACGCGAGAGACCCAGTACTTC
TRBD1,NA,TRBJ1-4,TRBV7-9,CASSTGGTGDEKLFF,TGTGCCAGCAGCACCGGCGGGACAGGGGATGAAAAACTGTTTTTT
NA,NA,TRBJ2-1,TRBV7-2,CASSLVGMVNEQFF,TGTGCCAGCAGCTTAGTGGGTATGGTAAATGAGCAGTTCTTC
NA,few,TRBJ2-2,TRBV4-3,CASSPSAGIVTGELFF,TGCGCCAGCAGCCCGTCCGCGGGAATTGTGACCGGGGAGCTGTTTTTT
TRBD2,many,TRBJ2-3,TRBV12-3/TRBV12-4,CASSQSLAGVTDTQYF,TGTGCCAGCAGTCAATCCCTAGCGGGGGTCACAGATACGCAGTATTTT
NA,NA,TRBJ1-2,TRBV5-1,CASSLLQGRHGYTF,TGCGCCAGCAGCTTATTACAGGGTCGGCATGGCTACACCTTC
TRBD2,few,TRBJ2-3,TRBV20-1,CSATALAGVLSTQYF,TGCAGTGCTACAGCCCTAGCGGGGGTGCTCAGTACGCAGTATTTT
TRBD2,few,TRBJ2-3,TRBV20-1,CSATRLAGGLSTDTQYF,TGCAGTGCTACACGACTAGCGGGAGGCCTCAGCACAGATACGCAGTATTTT
TRBD2,many,TRBJ2-1,TRBV6-1,CASVAGGIGNEQFF,TGTGCCAGCGTCGCGGGGGGGATTGGCAATGAGCAGTTCTTC
NA,NA,TRBJ2-7,TRBV18,CASSPLEESYEQYF,TGTGCCAGCTCACCGCTGGAGGAGTCCTACGAGCAGTACTTC
NA,NA,TRBJ1-3,TRBV6-5,CASSYSSRTGNTIYF,TGTGCCAGCAGTTACTCGTCCAGAACGGGAAACACCATATATTTT
NA,few,TRBJ2-7,TRBV4-3,CASSHQTESYEQYF,TGCGCCAGCAGCCATCAAACAGAGAGCTACGAGCAGTACTTC
NA,few,TRBJ2-2,TRBV9,CASSVEIVGRTGELFF,TGTGCCAGCAGCGTAGAAATAGTCGGGCGAACCGGGGAGCTGTTTTTT
TRBD1,few,TRBJ1-2,TRBV20-1,CSASPPNRGLHGYTF,TGCAGTGCTAGTCCTCCCAATAGGGGGCTACATGGCTACACCTTC
NA,NA,TRBJ2-1,TRBV5-1,CASSSTPAAGYNEQFF,TGCGCCAGCAGCTCAACCCCCGCCGCCGGCTACAATGAGCAGTTCTTC
TRBD1,NA,TRBJ2-1,TRBV19,CASRAGGDEFF,TGTGCCAGTAGAGCAGGGGGCGATGAGTTCTTC
TRBD2,few,TRBJ2-3,TRBV24-1,CATSAARAGGTDTQYF,TGTGCCACCAGTGCTGCCAGAGCGGGAGGCACAGATACGCAGTATTTT
TRBD2,NA,TRBJ2-1,TRBV5-6,CASSLLRGYNEQFF,TGTGCCAGCAGTCTCCTGCGGGGGTACAATGAGCAGTTCTTC
TRBD2,few,TRBJ2-1,TRBV7-9,CASRITTTSGMRGEQFF,TGTGCCAGCAGGATCACAACGACTAGCGGAATGAGGGGTGAGCAGTTCTTC
NA,few,TRBJ1-2,TRBV21-1,CASSRRTGKTRNYGYTF,TGTGCCAGCAGCAGAAGGACAGGAAAAACCAGGAACTATGGCTACACCTTC
NA,NA,TRBJ2-7,TRBV20-1,CCARDLGAVRSYEQYF,TGCTGTGCTAGAGATCTCGGGGCAGTCCGTTCTTACGAGCAGTACTTC
TRBD2,NA,TRBJ2-7,TRBV7-2,CASSFRGLADEYEQYF,TGTGCCAGCAGCTTCCGTGGACTAGCGGATGAGTACGAGCAGTACTTC
NA,few,TRBJ2-6,TRBV6-1,CASSPGHFSGANVLTF,TGTGCCAGCAGTCCCGGACACTTCTCTGGGGCCAACGTCCTGACTTTC
NA,few,TRBJ2-7,TRBV12-3/TRBV12-4,CASSLLHYEQYF,TGTGCCAGCAGCCTGTTACACTACGAGCAGTACTTC
TRBD1,NA,TRBJ1-1,TRBV19,CASSSYHRGWTEAFF,TGTGCCAGTAGTAGCTACCACAGGGGGTGGACTGAAGCTTTCTTT
NA,NA,TRBJ2-1,TRBV20-1,CSASPGSRYNEQFF,TGCAGTGCTAGTCCCGGGAGCCGATACAATGAGCAGTTCTTC
NA,NA,TRBJ2-1,TRBV6-5,CASSYSWENYEQFF,TGTGCCAGCAGTTACTCTTGGGAAAATTATGAGCAGTTCTTC
NA,few,TRBJ2-3,TRBV20-1,CSAREGPGNTDTQYF,TGCAGTGCTAGGGAGGGGCCCGGTAACACAGATACGCAGTATTTT
NA,NA,TRBJ2-5,TRBV5-5,CASSIKVAQETQYF,TGTGCCAGCAGCATAAAGGTCGCGCAAGAGACCCAGTACTTC
TRBD1,NA,TRBJ2-7,TRBV5-1,CASCPGDRYYEQYF,TGCGCCAGCTGCCCTGGGGACAGATACTACGAGCAGTACTTC
TRBD1,few,TRBJ2-7,TRBV10-3,CAISPGQGAYEQYF,TGTGCCATCAGTCCGGGACAGGGGGCTTACGAGCAGTACTTC
NA,NA,TRBJ2-1,TRBV5-5,CASSFTPGVNEQFF,TGTGCCAGCAGCTTTACCCCGGGAGTGAATGAGCAGTTCTTC
TRBD2,NA,TRBJ2-1,TRBV11-2,CASSMGLAGRSSYNEQFF,TGTGCCAGCAGCATGGGACTAGCGGGACGGAGCTCCTACAATGAGCAGTTCTTC